This TCR beta chain was recovered during a study of T cells in Graves' hyperthyroidism and ophthalmopathy. Thyroid ultrasound and orbital computed tomography, with clinical symptoms and serum thyroxine and TRAb, informed diagnoses. TCR beta CDR3 regions were amplified from RNA. The HTBI primer set served for first-round RT-PCR of the TCR CDR3. MiXCR, run by TCRdb on the multiplex PCR reads, gives a single entry per CDR3 protein. The data hold fewer than 450,000 distinct CDR3 sequences, with approximately 18% observed a single time. Sequencing was performed on blood. This clonotype was sampled from a woman in her twenties or thirties with Graves' hyperthyroidism that later progressed to Graves' ophthalmopathy.

CDR3 residues: CASSLLGLAGGQETQYF. In nucleotides, the CDR3 is TGTGCCAGCAGTTTACTTGGACTAGCGGGGGGGCAGGAGACCCAGTACTTC. The V call is TRBV28, the J call TRBJ2-5, with 15 bases fitting TRBD2. The CDR3 loop spans 17 amino acids. V lost 2 bases, J lost 5 bases, and 6 bases stayed unmatched. The V gene's germline CDR1 is MDHEN and CDR2 SYDVKM.